This T cell receptor beta chain was captured in a study of blood T cell repertoires in COVID-19. Study information: COVID-19 samples collected from the United States, Italy and Spain covered acute and convalescent phases.

Assay used: immunoSEQ multiplex PCR; TCRdb lists only in-frame clones, some missing. This table holds a few hundred thousand clones, about 83% found once. Material: peripheral blood. The receptor was isolated from a woman aged 40 to 55 who had recovered from COVID-19.

CDR3 sequence (DNA): TGTGCCAGCAGCTTAGTACGTGGGACAACGGAAGGCTACACCTTC. Protein product: CASSLVRGTTEGYTF. The chain uses TRBV7-8 and TRBJ1-2; D possibly corresponds to TRBD1 (6 bases). The V end lost 1 base, the J end lost 8 bases, and 17 bases lay between the germline ends. Germline CDR1 SGHVS, CDR2 FQNEAQ. CDR3 length: 15 residues.